Listed below are T cell receptor beta chains from one sample, sequenced in a study of blood T cells in healthy people across ages. TCRdb recomputed calls from the 5' RACE reads with MiXCR, one row per CDR3 protein. The table shows some 900,000 distinct CDR3 sequences, with roughly 50% occurring only once. Specimen: blood. These receptors all stem from a man younger than 40 in good health. Both conserved end residues are part of each CDR3. A D gene is named only where the DNA matches it firmly. Size values are once, few and many counts, or a class for expanded clones, and some rows have none.

j_gene	abundance	d_gene	v_gene	CDR3aa	CDR3nt
TRBJ1-2	once	.	TRBV6-1	CASSSVPRVGGYTF	TGTGCCAGCAGTTCCGTGCCCCGGGTGGGAGGCTACACCTTC
TRBJ2-1	.	TRBD2	TRBV9	CASTWGSGGNNEQFF	TGTGCCAGCACCTGGGGAAGCGGGGGTAACAATGAGCAGTTCTTC
TRBJ2-1	.	TRBD1	TRBV28	CASSSSGTASDNEQFF	TGTGCCAGCAGTTCTTCCGGGACAGCCTCAGACAATGAGCAGTTCTTC
TRBJ1-1	.	.	TRBV7-9	CASSLAPPGATNTEAFF	TGTGCCAGCAGCTTAGCCCCTCCGGGGGCGACGAACACTGAAGCTTTCTTT
TRBJ2-3	few	TRBD2	TRBV27	CASSSPRLAGGLDTQYF	TGTGCCAGCAGTTCCCCCCGACTAGCGGGGGGGTTAGATACGCAGTATTTT
TRBJ1-1	many	.	TRBV6-4	CASSEAANTEAFF	TGTGCCAGCAGTGAAGCAGCGAACACTGAAGCTTTCTTT
TRBJ1-2	.	TRBD1	TRBV7-9	CASSLGDRSYGYTF	TGTGCCAGCAGCTTAGGGGACAGGAGCTATGGCTACACCTTC
TRBJ2-5	few	.	TRBV5-1	CASANEGETQYF	TGCGCCAGCGCTAACGAGGGAGAGACCCAGTACTTC
TRBJ2-3	.	.	TRBV6-5	CASTLKGGLSTDTQYF	TGTGCCAGCACTCTAAAGGGGGGGCTAAGCACAGATACGCAGTATTTT
TRBJ2-7	few	TRBD1	TRBV25-1	CASSERQGPYEQYF	TGTGCCAGCAGTGAGCGACAGGGGCCCTACGAGCAGTACTTC
TRBJ2-1	few	.	TRBV6-5	CASSYSGGAGNEQFF	TGTGCCAGCAGTTACTCGGGGGGGGCCGGCAATGAGCAGTTCTTC
TRBJ2-3	.	.	TRBV5-1	CASSPRGAGDTQYF	TGCGCCAGCAGCCCCCGGGGCGCCGGAGATACGCAGTATTTT
TRBJ1-4	.	.	TRBV4-3	CASSQGQPQGEKLFF	TGCGCCAGCAGCCAAGGACAGCCCCAGGGTGAAAAACTGTTTTTT
TRBJ1-1	few	.	TRBV10-3	CAISLREGIDTEAFF	TGTGCCATCAGCCTAAGGGAGGGAATAGACACTGAAGCTTTCTTT
TRBJ2-7	.	TRBD2	TRBV7-2	CASSLAQGLAGHEQYF	TGTGCCAGCAGCTTAGCTCAAGGACTAGCTGGCCACGAGCAGTACTTC
TRBJ2-7	once	.	TRBV10-3	CAIMESNEQYF	TGTGCCATCATGGAAAGTAACGAGCAGTACTTC
TRBJ2-5	.	TRBD2	TRBV10-2	CASGQAGTFVTQYF	TGCGCCAGCGGGCAAGCGGGGACCTTCGTGACCCAGTACTTC
TRBJ1-2	.	TRBD1	TRBV28	CASSGTGVSDYGYTF	TGTGCCAGCAGTGGGACAGGGGTCTCCGACTATGGCTACACCTTC
TRBJ2-7	many	.	TRBV27	CASKQGIAYEQYF	TGTGCCAGCAAACAGGGTATCGCCTACGAGCAGTACTTC
TRBJ2-1	.	.	TRBV5-1	CASSERIGGGEQFF	TGCGCCAGCAGCGAAAGAATAGGAGGGGGCGAGCAGTTCTTC
TRBJ1-1	once	.	TRBV7-9	CASSHVPLQIMNTEAFF	TGTGCCAGCAGCCACGTCCCATTACAGATCATGAACACTGAAGCTTTCTTT
TRBJ2-5	.	TRBD1	TRBV10-3	CAIRRGQGQETQYF	TGTGCCATCAGGAGGGGACAGGGGCAAGAGACCCAGTACTTC
TRBJ2-1	.	TRBD2	TRBV7-9	CASSQMTSSNEQFF	TGTGCCAGCAGCCAAATGACTAGCAGCAATGAGCAGTTCTTC
TRBJ1-2	.	.	TRBV28	CASSQGQGILYGYTF	TGTGCCAGCAGTCAGGGGCAGGGTATATTATATGGCTACACCTTC
TRBJ2-7	.	.	TRBV11-3	CASKRGQTYEQYF	TGTGCCAGCAAAAGGGGCCAGACCTACGAGCAGTACTTC
TRBJ2-2	.	.	TRBV28	CASRSGTGELFF	TGTGCCAGCAGATCCGGGACCGGGGAGCTGTTTTTT
TRBJ2-1	.	TRBD2	TRBV9	CASSVATSEDSEQFF	TGTGCCAGCAGCGTAGCTACTAGCGAGGATAGTGAGCAGTTCTTC
TRBJ2-3	.	TRBD2	TRBV7-8	CASSLSLAGGTSTDTQYF	TGTGCCAGCAGCCTATCCTTAGCGGGGGGCACTAGCACAGATACGCAGTATTTT
TRBJ1-1	.	.	TRBV7-9	CASSLPGTVNTEAFF	TGTGCCAGCAGCTTACCCGGGACGGTGAACACTGAAGCTTTCTTT
TRBJ1-6	.	.	TRBV4-1	CASSQVPDNYNSPLHF	TGCGCCAGCAGCCAAGTACCGGATAATTATAATTCACCCCTCCACTTT
TRBJ2-7	.	TRBD2	TRBV28	CASRGLAGSYGQYF	TGTGCCAGCAGAGGACTAGCGGGTTCCTACGGGCAGTACTTC
TRBJ2-2	few	.	TRBV6-5	CASSYLFAELFF	TGTGCCAGCAGTTACCTGTTCGCGGAGCTGTTTTTT
TRBJ2-7	few	TRBD1	TRBV4-2	CASSQVPGQGYREQYF	TGTGCCAGCAGCCAAGTCCCCGGACAGGGCTATAGGGAGCAGTACTTC
TRBJ2-7	.	TRBD2	TRBV20-1	CSARDSPGTSGGATEQYF	TGCAGTGCTAGAGACAGTCCCGGGACTAGCGGGGGGGCCACCGAGCAGTACTTC
TRBJ2-3	few	.	TRBV20-1	CSARQEAGDTQYF	TGCAGTGCTAGACAGGAGGCGGGAGATACGCAGTATTTT
TRBJ2-7	few	TRBD2	TRBV4-2	CASSQEMVWTSGTTQYF	TGTGCCAGCAGCCAAGAAATGGTTTGGACTAGCGGCACGACGCAGTACTTC
TRBJ2-7	.	TRBD1	TRBV9	CASSEGQGPYNEQYF	TGTGCCAGCAGTGAGGGACAGGGGCCCTACAATGAGCAGTACTTC
TRBJ2-7	few	TRBD1	TRBV12-3/TRBV12-4	CASSLGTGGGKQYF	TGTGCCAGCAGTCTCGGGACAGGGGGTGGAAAGCAGTACTTC
TRBJ1-3	.	.	TRBV7-2	CAGSPAQTASGNTIYF	TGTGCCGGCAGCCCCGCCCAAACAGCGTCAGGCAACACCATATATTTT
TRBJ2-3	.	TRBD2	TRBV7-9	CATATSGGTDTQYF	TGTGCCACGGCGACTAGCGGGGGGACAGATACGCAGTATTTT
TRBJ2-5	.	.	TRBV14	CASSGLRDNEQYF	TGTGCCAGCAGCGGTCTCCGGGACAATGAGCAGTACTTC
TRBJ2-2	.	TRBD2	TRBV11-2	CASSLDPGGFGELFF	TGTGCCAGCAGCTTAGATCCGGGAGGGTTCGGGGAGCTGTTTTTT
TRBJ2-5	.	.	TRBV6-2/TRBV6-3	CASSYSRGASAEQYF	TGTGCCAGCAGTTACTCGAGGGGGGCTTCGGCGGAGCAGTACTTC
TRBJ2-7	few	TRBD2	TRBV9	CASSVGTTSYEQYF	TGTGCCAGCAGCGTTGGGACTACCTCCTACGAGCAGTACTTC
TRBJ2-7	few	.	TRBV2	CASMKAYEQYF	TGTGCCAGCATGAAGGCCTACGAGCAGTACTTC
TRBJ2-7	few	.	TRBV28	CASSLFGGRYEQYF	TGTGCCAGCAGTTTATTCGGGGGCCGCTACGAGCAGTACTTC
TRBJ2-1	few	.	TRBV4-2	CASSHRQGYNEQFF	TGTGCCAGCAGCCACCGCCAGGGTTACAATGAGCAGTTCTTC
TRBJ2-3	.	.	TRBV7-9	CASSPDAPGVTDTQYF	TGTGCCAGCAGCCCCGACGCTCCAGGCGTCACAGATACGCAGTATTTT
TRBJ1-2	.	TRBD1	TRBV7-9	CASSLALTGSGGYTF	TGTGCCAGCAGCTTAGCCCTGACAGGGTCAGGTGGCTACACCTTC
TRBJ2-7	.	.	TRBV7-2	CASSVAETAYEQYF	TGTGCCAGCAGCGTAGCGGAGACAGCCTACGAGCAGTACTTC
TRBJ2-7	few	TRBD1	TRBV20-1	CSAVTGGIPYEQYF	TGCAGTGCAGTAACAGGGGGTATCCCCTACGAGCAGTACTTC
TRBJ1-6	.	.	TRBV21-1	CASSYSIYRGTMLTKTSRTLHF	TGTGCCAGCAGCTACTCGATCTATCGCGGGACGATGCTGACTAAAACCTCTAGAACCCTCCACTTT
TRBJ2-1	.	.	TRBV6-2/TRBV6-3	CASSYPGEQFF	TGTGCCAGCAGTTACCCTGGTGAGCAGTTCTTC
TRBJ2-3	.	.	TRBV27	CASRAHSTDTQYF	TGTGCCAGCAGGGCGCACAGCACAGATACGCAGTATTTT
TRBJ2-3	few	.	TRBV20-1	CGGLRGSTDTQYF	TGCGGCGGACTCAGGGGAAGCACAGATACGCAGTATTTT
TRBJ2-2	.	TRBD1	TRBV10-3	CAISDGTGGNTGELFF	TGTGCCATCAGTGACGGGACAGGGGGCAACACCGGGGAGCTGTTTTTT